This is a list of T cell receptor beta chains from one sample in a study of cytomegalovirus exposure and HLA in healthy donors. Some clones are missing from TCRdb's copy, which holds only in-frame ones; the method was immunoSEQ multiplex PCR. The table shows some 200,000 clones, with 76% occurring only once. The material sequenced was PBMCs. The source of these receptors is a man aged 18 to 30 in good health and CMV-seronegative. Both conserved end residues are part of each CDR3. D genes are given only for firm matches. The listing skips clone size in some rows; elsewhere it reads once, few, many or a size class.

length: 18
size: -
J: TRBJ2-2
V: TRBV7-2
D: -
DNA: TGTGCCAGCAGCCGAAAGGTGGGCGACAGAGTTAACACCGGGGAGCTGTTTTTT
CDR3: CASSRKVGDRVNTGELFF

length: 15
size: once
J: TRBJ2-7
V: TRBV19
D: TRBD1
DNA: TGTGCCAGTAAAATGTGGCCAGGGGGCAGGGACGAGCAGTACTTC
CDR3: CASKMWPGGRDEQYF

length: 15
size: -
J: TRBJ2-7
V: TRBV2
D: TRBD1
DNA: TGTGCCAGCAGTGAAGGGCAGGGGGTCTCCTACGAGCAGTACTTC
CDR3: CASSEGQGVSYEQYF

length: 15
size: once
J: TRBJ1-5
V: TRBV15
D: TRBD1
DNA: TGTGCCACCAGCAGGCCGGGACAGCGAGATCAGCCCCAGCATTTT
CDR3: CATSRPGQRDQPQHF

length: 17
size: once
J: TRBJ2-3
V: TRBV29-1
D: TRBD1
DNA: TGCAGCGTTGAAGATCGAGGTGCACAGGGGGGCACAGATACGCAGTATTTT
CDR3: CSVEDRGAQGGTDTQYF

length: 15
size: -
J: TRBJ1-1
V: TRBV4-1
D: -
DNA: TGCGCCAGCAGCCAAGAGGCCAGGGGTAACACTGAAGCTTTCTTT
CDR3: CASSQEARGNTEAFF

length: 14
size: -
J: TRBJ2-7
V: TRBV5-1
D: -
DNA: TGCGCCAGCAGCTTAACAGGGCCCTCCTACGAGCAGTACTTC
CDR3: CASSLTGPSYEQYF

length: 14
size: -
J: TRBJ2-2
V: TRBV11-1
D: -
DNA: TGTGCCAGCAGCCCCCGACTTGGCACCGGGGAGCTGTTTTTT
CDR3: CASSPRLGTGELFF

length: 14
size: -
J: TRBJ1-1
V: TRBV6-5
D: TRBD1
DNA: TGTGCCAGCAGTTACTCCGGGACAGGGACTGAAGCTTTCTTT
CDR3: CASSYSGTGTEAFF

length: 12
size: -
J: TRBJ2-2
V: TRBV7-9
D: -
DNA: TGTGCCAGCAGCCCTAGGAGCGGGGAGCTGTTTTTT
CDR3: CASSPRSGELFF

length: 13
size: -
J: TRBJ2-1
V: TRBV4-2
D: -
DNA: TGTGCCAGCAGCTACAGGACGGTCAATGAGCAGTTCTTC
CDR3: CASSYRTVNEQFF

length: 11
size: -
J: TRBJ1-1
V: TRBV28
D: -
DNA: TGTGCCAGCAGTTTGAGCCGGGATGCTTTCTTT
CDR3: CASSLSRDAFF

length: 15
size: -
J: TRBJ1-2
V: TRBV18
D: TRBD1
DNA: TGTGCCAGCTCACCACAGGACAGGGCGTACTATGGCTACACCTTC
CDR3: CASSPQDRAYYGYTF

length: 15
size: -
J: TRBJ1-1
V: TRBV7-9
D: -
DNA: TGTGCCAGCAGCTCCCAGGAGGGCTGGACCACTGAAGCTTTCTTT
CDR3: CASSSQEGWTTEAFF

length: 15
size: few
J: TRBJ1-4
V: TRBV7-8
D: -
DNA: TGTGCCAGCAGCCGAGACCACCCAGGGCGGGAAAAACTGTTTTTT
CDR3: CASSRDHPGREKLFF

length: 14
size: -
J: TRBJ1-1
V: TRBV28
D: -
DNA: TGTGCCAGCAGTTTCAGGGCTGGGAACACTGAAGCTTTCTTT
CDR3: CASSFRAGNTEAFF

length: 15
size: -
J: TRBJ2-4
V: TRBV2
D: TRBD2
DNA: TGTGCCAGCAGTGAACGGACTAGCGACAAAAACATTCAGTACTTC
CDR3: CASSERTSDKNIQYF

length: 17
size: few
J: TRBJ2-1
V: TRBV7-8
D: TRBD1
DNA: TGTGCCAGCAGCTTACGGGACAGGGGAAAGGGGACATTTGAGCAGTTCTTC
CDR3: CASSLRDRGKGTFEQFF

length: 11
size: -
J: TRBJ2-1
V: TRBV30
D: TRBD1
DNA: TGTGCCTGGAGTGTAGACAGGGCCGGCTTCTTC
CDR3: CAWSVDRAGFF

length: 17
size: -
J: TRBJ2-7
V: TRBV13
D: TRBD2
DNA: TGTGCCAGCAGCCCGAGAGGCCGAACTAGCGCCTCCTACGAGCAGTACTTC
CDR3: CASSPRGRTSASYEQYF

length: 15
size: few
J: TRBJ1-2
V: TRBV5-4
D: TRBD1
DNA: TGTGCCAGCAGCTTTAGCCAGGGGGTAGTCTATGGCTACACCTTC
CDR3: CASSFSQGVVYGYTF

length: 14
size: -
J: TRBJ2-5
V: TRBV7-8
D: TRBD1
DNA: TGTGCCAGCAGCCTACGGGACAGTCAAGAGACCCAGTACTTC
CDR3: CASSLRDSQETQYF

length: 15
size: -
J: TRBJ1-5
V: TRBV2
D: -
DNA: TGTGCCAGCACCAGGGAGGGCCATAGCAATCAGCCCCAGCATTTT
CDR3: CASTREGHSNQPQHF

length: 13
size: few
J: TRBJ1-1
V: TRBV28
D: -
DNA: TGTGCCAGCAGCCCAACAGCGAACACTGAAGCTTTCTTT
CDR3: CASSPTANTEAFF

length: 13
size: -
J: TRBJ1-1
V: TRBV9
D: -
DNA: TGTGCCAGCAGCGTAGGTCGGAACACTGAAGCTTTCTTT
CDR3: CASSVGRNTEAFF

length: 15
size: -
J: TRBJ2-7
V: TRBV5-4
D: TRBD1
DNA: TGTGCCAGCAGCTTGGCCGGGACAGTAGCCTACGAGCAGTACTTC
CDR3: CASSLAGTVAYEQYF

length: 14
size: -
J: TRBJ2-7
V: TRBV12-5
D: -
DNA: TGTGCTAGTGGTTTGGCCGCCTTTAACAACGAGCAGTACTTC
CDR3: CASGLAAFNNEQYF